This TCR beta chain came from a study of blood T cells in healthy people across ages. Concerning this clonotype itself: Its target is unknown.

Study-wide points: One million T cells yielded diversity estimates that were considered underestimates. A roughly linear fall in TCR beta diversity per million T cells was seen with increasing age.

A J-beta primer mix and a sample-barcoded 5' primer were used in a second PCR of roughly 6 to 11 cycles. Using its own MiXCR run on the 5' RACE reads, TCRdb lists one record per CDR3 protein. Here the sample spans some 900,000 distinct CDR3 sequences, 40% to 60% being singletons. CDR1 SGHDT and CDR2 YYEEEE come from the germline V gene. The CDR3 loop spans 14 amino acids. The chain joins TRBV5-6 to TRBJ2-5, with 9 bases aligning to TRBD1. The last part of the DNA fits TRBJ2-7 better; the J call may be wrong. The TCR was taken from a man aged 25 to 40 in good health. The specimen sequenced was blood. The CDR3 sequence is CASSWGTGLNEQYF. The CDR3, as DNA: TGTGCCAGCAGCTGGGGGACAGGGCTGAACGAGCAGTACTTC.